These 29 T cell receptor beta chains came from one sample sequenced in a study of shared clonotypes between healthy human individuals. TCRdb keeps only in-frame clones here, not all; method: immunoSEQ multiplex PCR. The table records about 800,000 clones, 95% to 97% of them present only once. CD45RO-negative, CCR7-selected cells formed the naive CD8 fraction, which excluded terminally differentiated effector memory CD45RA+ cells. The sample taken for sequencing was naive CD8+ T cells sorted from blood. Receptors were obtained from a man aged 30 to 39 in good health.

The J gene is TRBJ1-3, the V gene TRBV29-1; 8 bases fit TRBD1. This CDR3 is built from 17 residues. CDR1 SQVTM and CDR2 ANQGSEA come from the germline V gene. V was pared by 4 bases and J by 0 bases, with 11 bases of the junction left unmatched. The CDR3 is CSVATIGQGFSGNTIYF. DNA of the CDR3: TGCAGCGTTGCGACGATCGGACAGGGCTTCTCTGGAAACACCATATATTTT.

This chain joins TRBV9 and TRBJ2-7; D possibly uses TRBD1 or TRBD2 (5 bases each). Germline V CDR1 and CDR2: SGDLS, YYNGEE. CDR3 length: 15 amino acids. With 4 bases removed from V and 7 bases from J, the gap between germline ends came to 21 bases. CDR3 DNA sequence: TGTGCCAGCAGCCCCGCCGCCCTTGGGACGGGTGAGCAGTACTTC. It specifies CASSPAALGTGEQYF.

This clone was detected once. This chain links TRBV7-6 with TRBJ2-5; a weak D match, TRBD1 (6 bases). Germline loops: CDR1 SGHVS, CDR2 FNYEAQ. The CDR3 contains 14 residues. Between the trimmed V and J ends, which lost 4 bases and 3 bases, there was a span of 12 bases. CDR3 nucleotides: TGTGCCAGCAGCTCCCGGGACACCGAAGAGACCCAGTACTTC. Translation: CASSSRDTEETQYF.

The chain employs TRBV27 and TRBJ2-3; 13 positions match TRBD2. Germline CDR1 and CDR2: MNHEY and SMNVEV (reference sequence). Trimming took 5 bases from V and 4 from J; bases not matched to a gene: 6. The length of the CDR3 is 16 residues. The CDR3 region has the DNA TGTGCCAGCAGTCCACGACTAGCGGGAGGCCCAGATACGCAGTATTTT. It codes for CASSPRLAGGPDTQYF.

The V and J genes are TRBV27 and TRBJ2-7; a weak D match, TRBD2 (5 bases). Germline-derived CDR1 and CDR2 are MNHEY and SMNVEV (reference sequence). Trimming took 8 bases from V and 6 from J, leaving 20 bases between them. The CDR3 loop spans 14 amino acids. CDR3 residues: CASGLAQRSGEQYF. For the CDR3, the DNA is TGTGCCAGCGGGTTGGCCCAGCGGTCAGGCGAGCAGTACTTC.

The chain joins TRBV27 to TRBJ1-5, with TRBD1 identical over 11 bases. This CDR3 is 16 amino acids long. Germline lookup yields CDR1 MNHEY and CDR2 SMNVEV (reference sequence). V trimming: 2 bases; J trimming: 6 bases; junction bases outside the gene matches: 6. The CDR3 region has the DNA TGTGCCAGCAGTTTAGTTGGACAGGGGGCAGGTCAGCCCCAGCATTTT. This gives the protein CASSLVGQGAGQPQHF.

The chain carries TRBV20-1 and TRBJ2-4; D is possibly TRBD2 (6 bases). V gave up 7 bases and J gave up 9 bases, with 13 bases separating them. The CDR3 has 11 residues. CDR1 and CDR2 from the germline V gene are DFQATT and SNEGSKA (reference sequence). The CDR3 is CSGSSEGIQYF. The CDR3 DNA follows: TGCAGTGGGTCTAGCGAGGGCATTCAGTACTTC.

The rearrangement uses TRBV5-6 and TRBJ2-7; perhaps TRBD2 as D (6 bases). The V and J ends lost 1 base and 1 base respectively, with 9 bases between them. Germline CDR1 SGHDT, CDR2 YYEEEE. The CDR3 sequence is 14 residues long. This CDR3 is CASSLFAGSYEQYF. CDR3 nucleotide sequence: TGTGCCAGCAGCTTGTTTGCGGGATCCTACGAGCAGTACTTC.

This clone occurred once. The V gene is TRBV9, the J gene TRBJ2-7, with D maybe TRBD2 (6 bases). The CDR3 is 14 residues long. Trimming removed 0 bases at V and 3 bases at J, with 10 bases between. Germline-derived CDR1 and CDR2 are SGDLS and YYNGEE. CDR3 amino acids: CASSVDGSFYEQYF. DNA of the CDR3: TGTGCCAGCAGCGTAGACGGGAGCTTCTACGAGCAGTACTTC.

As to this clone: The identical CDR3 is also encoded by other nucleotide sequences in the sample. The rearrangement links TRBV7-9 to TRBJ2-1, with a weak D call TRBD2 (6 bases). Germline CDR1 reads SEHNR; CDR2 reads FQNEAQ (reference sequence). CDR3 size: 13 residues. With 5 bases removed from V and 6 bases from J, the gap between germline ends came to 11 bases. The CDR3 loop is CASSLGGVNEQFF. The CDR3 coding sequence is TGTGCCAGCAGCCTCGGAGGGGTCAATGAGCAGTTCTTC.

The chain couples TRBV27 to TRBJ2-5; 8 positions match TRBD2. The CDR3 runs 12 residues. Germline V CDR1 and CDR2: MNHEY, SMNVEV (reference sequence). V shed 6 bases and J 9 bases; nucleotides not matched to a gene: 6. CDR3 sequence (DNA): TGTGCCAGCAGCAGCGGGAGAACGGCCCAGTACTTC. This gives the protein CASSSGRTAQYF.

This rearrangement joins TRBV11-1 to TRBJ1-1, with 9 bases aligning to TRBD1. V was pared by 5 bases and J by 7 bases, with 11 bases of the junction left unmatched. The CDR3 has 15 amino acids. Germline V gene sequence: CDR1 SGHAT, CDR2 FQDESV (reference sequence). In DNA, the CDR3 is TGTGCCAGCAGCCCGGGGACAGGGATTGTTGGTGAAGCTTTCTTT. Translating gives CASSPGTGIVGEAFF.

V gene TRBV5-1 combines with J gene TRBJ2-1; 10 bases align to TRBD2. Losses at the gene ends were 9 bases for V and 6 bases for J; bases not matched to a gene: 6. Germline loops: CDR1 SGHRS, CDR2 YFSETQ. The CDR3 spans 13 residues. The CDR3 nucleotides read TGCGCCACATCTAGCGGGAGTGGCAATGAGCAGTTCTTC. Protein product: CATSSGSGNEQFF.

This chain uses TRBV7-9 with TRBJ2-7; possible D gene TRBD1, 5 bases. The germline V and J ends were trimmed by 7 bases and 5 bases, with 24 bases remaining between them. The germline CDR1 and CDR2 sequences are SEHNR and FQNEAQ (reference sequence). The CDR3 extends over 16 amino acids. The CDR3 protein is CASTDPRQGVKDEQYF. In DNA form, the CDR3 reads TGTGCCAGCACCGATCCTCGGCAGGGTGTAAAGGACGAGCAGTACTTC.

In this sample, this clone turned up once. The chain joins TRBV7-3 to TRBJ2-1; tentatively, D is TRBD2 (6 bases). The CDR3 loop spans 16 amino acids. CDR1 is SGHTA and CDR2 is FQGTGA in the germline V gene. V was pared by 6 bases and J by 8 bases, with 23 bases between. Here the CDR3 DNA reads TGTGCCAGCAGTTCCGGGGGAGCCTCGAGGGGAGATGAGCAGTTCTTC. Translating it yields CASSSGGASRGDEQFF.

The chain combines TRBV11-2 with TRBJ1-2, with no clear D. V lost 0 bases, J lost 6 bases, and 17 bases lay in between. This CDR3 comprises 16 residues. The germline V gene encodes CDR1 SGHAT and CDR2 FQNNGV. CDR3 protein: CASSLDWEGLRDGYTF. The CDR3 DNA reads as TGTGCCAGCAGCTTAGATTGGGAGGGTCTAAGAGATGGCTACACCTTC.

The genes are TRBV7-9 and TRBJ2-7; maybe TRBD1 (5 bases). Deletions cut 2 bases from V and 6 bases from J, with 8 bases between. The CDR3 covers 12 residues. Germline CDR1 reads SEHNR; CDR2 reads FQNEAQ (reference sequence). The CDR3: CASSLRGPEQYF. The CDR3 DNA sequence: TGTGCCAGCAGCTTAAGGGGTCCCGAGCAGTACTTC.

This clone has just one count. This clone may be a read error of a much larger clone one base away. The V call is TRBV5-5, the J call TRBJ2-1, with D unresolved. CDR3 length: 11 residues. Germline CDR1 and CDR2: SGHKS and YYEKEE (reference sequence). Trimming removed 0 bases at V and 8 bases at J, with 3 bases between. The CDR3 here is CASSLGYEQFF. The CDR3 region has the DNA TGTGCCAGCAGCTTGGGGTATGAGCAGTTCTTC.

The J gene is TRBJ2-7, the V gene TRBV30; D remains ambiguous. This CDR3 contains 13 residues. Germline loops: CDR1 GTSNPN, CDR2 SVGIG (reference sequence). Between the trimmed V and J ends, which lost 5 bases and 1 base, there was a span of 12 bases. CDR3 bases: TGTGCCTGGGCGAGTAAATCATCCTACGAGCAGTACTTC. Its translation is CAWASKSSYEQYF. Based on the CDR3 plus reference TRBV30 and TRBJ2-7, the full variable domain is SQTIHQWPATLVQPVGSPLSLECTVEGTSNPNLYWYRQAAGRGLQLLFYSVGIGQISSEVPQNLSASRPQDRQFILSSKKLLLSDSGFYLCAWASKSSYEQYFGPGTRLTVT.

This clone was detected once. The V gene is TRBV11-2, the J gene TRBJ2-7, with 9 bases aligning to TRBD1. Germline values: CDR1 SGHAT, CDR2 FQNNGV. V gave up 5 bases and J gave up 5 bases; unmatched junction bases: 10. The CDR3 has 15 residues. CDR3 coding DNA: TGTGCCAGCAGCCACCGGGACAGGGCTCTCGACGAGCAGTACTTC. Amino acid sequence: CASSHRDRALDEQYF.

This chain links TRBV9 with TRBJ2-5, with TRBD2 matching over 10 bases. V was pared by 0 bases and J by 1 base, with 6 bases of the junction left unmatched. The germline CDR1 and CDR2 sequences are SGDLS and YYNGEE. The CDR3 is 17 amino acids. The CDR3 is CASSVVASGRAQETQYF. CDR3 sequence (DNA): TGTGCCAGCAGCGTAGTAGCTAGCGGGAGAGCCCAAGAGACCCAGTACTTC.

CDR3 in DNA: TGTGCCAGCAGTTTTCTTTTCCGGGACAGGGAAGGCCTTCAGCCCCAGCATTTT. Translating gives CASSFLFRDREGLQPQHF. The chain links TRBV28 to TRBJ1-5, with 9 bases matching TRBD1. V shed 3 bases, J shed 6 bases, and the junction held 15 bases outside the gene matches. The germline V gene has CDR1 MDHEN and CDR2 SYDVKM. The CDR3 totals 18 residues.

The CDR3 DNA reads TGTGCCATCAGTGCCGACACGAACACTGAAGCTTTCTTT. As protein: CAISADTNTEAFF. The J gene is TRBJ1-1, the V gene TRBV10-3; the D is unclear. This CDR3 spans 13 amino acids. V lost 4 bases to trimming and J lost 1 base, with 7 bases between them. CDR1 and CDR2 from the germline V gene are ENHRY and SYGVKD.

The chain employs TRBV28 and TRBJ2-7, with 8 bases aligning to TRBD1. Per germline, CDR1 MDHEN and CDR2 SYDVKM. This CDR3 is built from 14 residues. The V segment lost 8 bases and the J segment 6 bases; nucleotides outside the gene matches: 12. The CDR3 is CASLTPGQGGEQYF. CDR3 DNA: TGTGCCAGCCTAACCCCCGGACAGGGAGGCGAGCAGTACTTC.

The chain links TRBV2 to TRBJ2-1, with a tentative D call TRBD1 (8 bases). Trimming cost V 11 bases and J 3 bases, with 17 bases left between them. CDR3 length: 14 amino acids. Looked up from germline, CDR1 is SNHLY and CDR2 is FYNNEI. The DNA for the CDR3 is TGTGCCGCCAGCGGGACAGGTTACTACAATGAGCAGTTCTTC. Amino acid sequence: CAASGTGYYNEQFF.

This rearrangement joins TRBV5-1 to TRBJ2-3; D possibly corresponds to TRBD2 (6 bases). V lost 3 bases to trimming and J lost 2 bases, with 13 bases between them. CDR1 is SGHRS, CDR2 YFSETQ, per germline. This CDR3 spans 15 amino acids. The CDR3 spells CASSYLSGFTDTQYF. For the CDR3, the DNA is TGCGCCAGCAGCTACCTTAGCGGCTTCACAGATACGCAGTATTTT.

The chain is built from TRBV11-2 and TRBJ2-5; 11 bases map to TRBD2. The CDR3 is 18 residues long. Germline V gene sequence: CDR1 SGHAT, CDR2 FQNNGV. V shed 5 bases, J shed 2 bases, and the junction held 13 bases outside the gene matches. The CDR3, as DNA: TGTGCCAGCAGCCCCCAACTAGCGGGAGTATTAGGGCAAGAGACCCAGTACTTC. It specifies CASSPQLAGVLGQETQYF.

The rearrangement joins TRBV2 to TRBJ2-2; D gene ambiguous. The CDR3 has 14 residues. The germline V gene has CDR1 SNHLY and CDR2 FYNNEI. V was pared by 0 bases and J by 6 bases, with 8 bases between. CDR3 residues: CASSEAPGSGELFF. The CDR3 DNA reads as TGTGCCAGCAGTGAAGCGCCAGGATCCGGGGAGCTGTTTTTT.

V and J are TRBV6-4 and TRBJ2-1, with TRBD2 matching 11 bases. CDR1 is MRHNA and CDR2 is SNTAGT in the germline V gene. The CDR3 consists of 16 residues. V gave up 2 bases and J gave up 3 bases; unmatched junction bases: 3. As DNA, the CDR3 is TGTGCCAGCAGTGACACTAGCGGGAGTCTCTACAATGAGCAGTTCTTC. Amino acids: CASSDTSGSLYNEQFF.